Here is one TCR beta chain with its context. Its antigen is still unknown. In the study's own analysis: ImmunoSEQ supplied junction-only sequences lacking quality scores, so filtering was different. TCRdb keeps only in-frame clones here, not all; method: immunoSEQ multiplex PCR. V, J and clone size are taken as reported in that table, and D and trimming were inferred from the DNA itself. The sample holds 660,000 or so clones; 95% to 97% are singletons and the top ten take less than 0.13%. It was CD45RO-negative cells, positively selected for CCR7, that made up naive CD8 cells, with terminally differentiated effector memory CD45RA+ cells excluded. The CDR3 covers 17 residues. Germline V lookup: CDR1 SQVTM, CDR2 ANQGSEA. V gave up 0 bases and J gave up 2 bases, with 17 bases separating them. The sample is drawn from a study of shared clonotypes between healthy human individuals. Overall study results and limits: The donor pool, a small one, limited the genetic and exposure-history diversity represented. A handful of donors shared approximately 5% of their naive CD4 clonotypes.

The receptor's source is a woman aged 25 to 39 in good health. The chain carries TRBV29-1 and TRBJ2-1; TRBD2 might be the D (5 bases). The specimen sequenced was naive CD8+ T cells sorted from blood. CDR3 region: CSVEDPASPSTYNEQFF. The CDR3 coding sequence is TGCAGCGTTGAAGATCCGGCTAGCCCAAGCACCTACAATGAGCAGTTCTTC.